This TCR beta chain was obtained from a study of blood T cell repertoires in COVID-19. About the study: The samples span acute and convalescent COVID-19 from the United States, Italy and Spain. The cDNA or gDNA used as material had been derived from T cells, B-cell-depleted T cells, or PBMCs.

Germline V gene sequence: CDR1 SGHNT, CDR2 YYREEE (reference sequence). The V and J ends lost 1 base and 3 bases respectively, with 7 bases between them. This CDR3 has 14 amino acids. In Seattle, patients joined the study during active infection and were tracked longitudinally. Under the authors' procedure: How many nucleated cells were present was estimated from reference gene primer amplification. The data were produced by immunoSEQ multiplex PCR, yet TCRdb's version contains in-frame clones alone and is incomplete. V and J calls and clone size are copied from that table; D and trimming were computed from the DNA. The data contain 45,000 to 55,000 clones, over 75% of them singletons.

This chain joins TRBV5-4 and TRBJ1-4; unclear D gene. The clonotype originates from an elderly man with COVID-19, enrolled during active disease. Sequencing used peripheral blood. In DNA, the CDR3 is TGTGCCAGCAGCTTGAGCCAGGCTAATGAAAAACTGTTTTTT. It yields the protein CASSLSQANEKLFF.